A single sample is the source of the 30 T cell receptor beta chains below, sequenced in a study of blood T cell repertoires in COVID-19. The data were produced by immunoSEQ multiplex PCR, yet TCRdb's version contains in-frame clones alone and is incomplete. Of under 45,000 clones listed, more than 70% were seen once; the top ten hold about 44%. Sequenced: peripheral blood. The receptors stem from a woman older than 75 with active or convalescent COVID-19.

The chain joins TRBV7-6 to TRBJ2-2, with a weak D call TRBD1 (5 bases). V was trimmed by 4 bases and J by 5 bases, leaving 17 bases between them. The germline V gene has CDR1 SGHVS and CDR2 FNYEAQ. This CDR3 region has 16 residues. The CDR3 nucleotides read TGTGCCAGCAGCTGGGGCGCTCCAGGACGGACCGGGGAGCTGTTTTTT. It encodes CASSWGAPGRTGELFF.

This clone was picked up a small number of times. The chain recombines TRBV28 with TRBJ2-1; 11 bases are a match to TRBD2. The CDR3 extends over 14 amino acids. Germline assignment: CDR1 MDHEN and CDR2 SYDVKM. This CDR3 is CLTSGSQNYNEQFF. DNA for the CDR3: TGTTTAACTAGCGGGAGCCAAAACTACAATGAGCAGTTCTTC.

V is TRBV2 and J is TRBJ1-1, with D unclear. CDR3 length: 11 residues. The germline V gene has CDR1 SNHLY and CDR2 FYNNEI. V gave up 9 bases and J gave up 1 base, with 6 bases separating them. The CDR3 nucleotides read TGTGCCAGTCGACAGAACACTGAAGCTTTCTTT. The encoded protein is CASRQNTEAFF.

This chain links TRBV7-6 with TRBJ2-5; weak D call: TRBD1 (6 bases). Germline V lookup: CDR1 SGHVS, CDR2 FNYEAQ. The CDR3 runs to 13 residues. Trimming removed 5 bases from V and 1 base from J, with 8 bases in between. For the CDR3, the DNA is TGTGCCAGCAGCCCGACAGGCCAAGAGACCCAGTACTTC. Its translation is CASSPTGQETQYF.

This clone was counted between two and nine times. This rearrangement joins TRBV6-6 to TRBJ1-2; TRBD1 aligns across 7 bases. Germline V gene lookup returns CDR1 MNHNY and CDR2 SVGAGI (reference sequence). The CDR3 contains 14 residues. With V trimmed by 5 bases and J by 8 bases, 11 bases remained unmatched. The CDR3 nucleotides read TGTGCCAGCAGTCCCTCAGACAGGGTGGACGGCTACACCTTC. It specifies CASSPSDRVDGYTF.

The chain carries TRBV7-8 and TRBJ2-7, with 7 bases that match TRBD1. Germline assignment: CDR1 SGHVS and CDR2 FQNEAQ. The V gene end was trimmed by 4 bases and the J gene end by 6 bases; junction bases not matched to a gene: 6. The CDR3 sequence is 13 residues long. CDR3 in amino acids: CASSSPDRLEQYF. CDR3 DNA: TGTGCCAGCAGCTCCCCGGACAGGCTCGAGCAGTACTTC.

The V call is TRBV4-3, the J call TRBJ1-3; D perhaps matches TRBD1 (5 bases). Germline V gives CDR1 LGHNA, CDR2 YSLEER. The CDR3 sequence is 17 residues long. V was trimmed by 0 bases and J by 2 bases, leaving 14 bases between them. CDR3: CASSQDSWGVTGNTIYF. The CDR3 DNA follows: TGCGCCAGCAGCCAAGACTCCTGGGGGGTAACTGGAAACACCATATATTTT.

The chain uses TRBV6-5 and TRBJ1-6; TRBD1 matches 10 bases. The V segment lost 6 bases and the J segment 10 bases; nucleotides outside the gene matches: 9. This CDR3 contains 15 residues. Germline V lookup: CDR1 MNHEY, CDR2 SVGAGI. The DNA of the CDR3 is TGTGCCAGCAGAATCGGGACAGGGGCATACTCACCCCTCCACTTT. As protein: CASRIGTGAYSPLHF.

This chain uses TRBV27 with TRBJ1-1, with TRBD1 matching 10 bases. The ends lost 3 bases at V and 5 bases at J; junction bases unmatched: 6. CDR1 and CDR2 (germline): MNHEY, SMNVEV (reference sequence). The CDR3 has 15 amino acids. The CDR3 bases are TGTGCCAGCAGTTTGAGACAGGGGGCGGGTACTGAAGCTTTCTTT. Residues: CASSLRQGAGTEAFF.

This clone turned up a few times. This chain joins TRBV25-1 and TRBJ2-7; no clear D. V was cut by 1 base and J by 4 bases, with 11 bases left in between. The CDR3 is 14 residues long. Germline CDR1 MGHDK, CDR2 SYGVNS. The CDR3 DNA is TGTGCCAGCAGTGAATCCCTCGGTAGATACGAGCAGTACTTC. Its protein product is CASSESLGRYEQYF.

The rearrangement joins TRBV14 to TRBJ1-1; TRBD1 is a possible D gene (6 bases). CDR3 length: 14 amino acids. V was shortened by 4 bases and J by 4 bases, with 13 bases between the two germline ends. Germline V lookup: CDR1 SGHDN, CDR2 FVKESK. CDR3: CASSPRGTGTEAFF. The CDR3 DNA follows: TGTGCCAGCAGCCCCAGGGGTACGGGCACTGAAGCTTTCTTT.

The V and J genes are TRBV6-6 and TRBJ2-1; 12 bases are a match to TRBD2. This CDR3 region has 17 residues. V lost 5 bases to trimming and J lost 2 bases; unmatched junction nucleotides: 7. Germline V gene lookup returns CDR1 MNHNY and CDR2 SVGAGI (reference sequence). The CDR3 bases are TGTGCCAGCAGTCGACCGGCTAGCGGGAGGGCCTACAATGAGCAGTTCTTC. Translated, it gives CASSRPASGRAYNEQFF.

V and J are TRBV19 and TRBJ1-2, with TRBD1 matching over 7 bases. J was trimmed by 4 bases and V by 6 bases; bases with no gene match: 8. Germline CDR1 is LNHDA and CDR2 is SQIVND (reference sequence). The CDR3 runs 14 residues. The CDR3 loop reads CASRIEQGPYGYTF. The CDR3 nucleotides read TGTGCCAGTAGGATTGAACAGGGGCCCTATGGCTACACCTTC. The whole variable domain, remainder taken from reference TRBV19 and TRBJ1-2, is DGGITQSPKYLFRKEGQNVTLSCEQNLNHDAMYWYRQDPGQGLRLIYYSQIVNDFQKGDIAEGYSVSREKKESFPLTVTSAQKNPTAFYLCASRIEQGPYGYTFGSGTRLTVV.

The rearrangement uses TRBV18 and TRBJ2-3; 8 bases fit TRBD1. V lost 2 bases and J lost 2; bases outside the gene matches: 12. CDR3 length: 18 amino acids. Per germline, CDR1 KGHSH and CDR2 LQKENI. CDR3 coding DNA: TGTGCCAGCTCACCATATATATACGGGACAGGAAACACAGATACGCAGTATTTT. The encoded protein is CASSPYIYGTGNTDTQYF.

The rearrangement links TRBV7-3 to TRBJ2-3, with no clear D. The V gene's germline CDR1 is SGHTA and CDR2 FQGTGA. V lost 3 bases to trimming and J lost 2 bases, with 12 bases between them. CDR3 length equals 15 residues. The CDR3 region has the DNA TGTGCCAGCAGCTTGGCTGGCGGCTTCACAGATACGCAGTATTTT. This translates into CASSLAGGFTDTQYF. Supplemented by reference TRBV7-3 and TRBJ2-3, the full variable domain reads GAGVSQTPSNKVTEKGKYVELRCDPISGHTALYWYRQSLGQGPEFLIYFQGTGAADDSGLPNDRFFAVRPEGSVSTLKIQRTERGDSAVYLCASSLAGGFTDTQYFGPGTRLTVL.

The V call is TRBV20-1, the J call TRBJ2-7; 10 nucleotides line up with TRBD2. The germline V gene has CDR1 DFQATT and CDR2 SNEGSKA (reference sequence). J was trimmed by 4 bases and V by 3 bases; bases with no gene match: 9. The CDR3 has 15 amino acids. The CDR3 region is CSASRLAGEKYEQYF. The CDR3 coding sequence is TGCAGTGCTAGTCGCCTAGCGGGAGAGAAGTACGAGCAGTACTTC.

This clone was recorded only once. The rearrangement joins TRBV7-2 to TRBJ1-4; 9 nucleotides line up with TRBD1. With V trimmed by 5 bases and J by 3 bases, 10 bases remained unmatched. This CDR3 has 17 amino acids. Germline-derived CDR1 and CDR2 are SGHTA and FQGNSA. CDR3 DNA: TGTGCCAGCAGCAAACGACAGGGGGAGGTATCTAATGAAAAACTGTTTTTT. Translated, it gives CASSKRQGEVSNEKLFF.

This rearrangement joins TRBV5-1 to TRBJ2-5; tentatively, D is TRBD1 (7 bases). CDR3 length equals 16 residues. The V gene's germline CDR1 is SGHRS and CDR2 YFSETQ. V lost 5 bases to trimming and J lost 4 bases, with 21 bases between them. This CDR3 is CASSARGRGRRETQYF. The CDR3, as DNA: TGCGCCAGCAGTGCACGAGGCAGGGGGAGGCGAGAGACCCAGTACTTC.

CDR3 loop: CASSQDLGLKTQYF. CDR3 bases: TGCGCCAGCAGCCAAGATCTGGGGCTGAAGACCCAGTACTTC. V is TRBV4-3 and J is TRBJ2-5; maybe TRBD1 (5 bases). The CDR3 is made up of 14 amino acids. V was shortened by 0 bases and J by 6 bases, with 11 bases between the two germline ends. Germline CDR1 LGHNA, CDR2 YSLEER.

The V and J genes are TRBV9 and TRBJ2-3, with D possibly being TRBD2 (6 bases). This CDR3 spans 16 amino acids. The V gene lost 0 bases and the J gene lost 0 bases, with 11 bases spanning the gap. Looked up from germline, CDR1 is SGDLS and CDR2 is YYNGEE. The CDR3 region has the DNA TGTGCCAGCAGCGTAGGGGCTAGCGAGAGCACAGATACGCAGTATTTT. This gives the protein CASSVGASESTDTQYF.

The chain joins TRBV10-3 to TRBJ1-1, with a tentative D call TRBD1 (6 bases). This CDR3 region has 16 residues. Trimming took off 7 bases at V and 10 bases at J, with 28 bases between the two ends. The germline gives CDR1 ENHRY, CDR2 SYGVKD. CDR3 sequence reads: CAIKKTGAGQFNRAFF. The CDR3 bases are TGTGCCATCAAAAAAACTGGCGCTGGACAGTTTAATAGAGCTTTCTTT.

With respect to this clone: At one end, the junction sequence differs from germline, possibly due to a read error. The J gene is TRBJ1-2, the V gene TRBV3-1 (or the pseudogene TRBV3-2); 8 nucleotides match TRBD1. This CDR3 region has 12 residues. Looked up from germline, CDR1 is LGHDT and CDR2 is YNNKEL (reference sequence). The chain's CDR3 is CASSQGQGARSF. DNA of the CDR3: TGTGCCAGCAGCCAAGGGCAGGGGGCCAGATCCTTC.

J is TRBJ1-1 and V is TRBV5-8, with a possible D match to TRBD1 (6 bases). This CDR3 is built from 15 residues. V was shortened by 0 bases and J by 1 base, with 10 bases between the two germline ends. The germline CDR1 and CDR2 sequences are SGHTS and YDEGEE. CDR3 amino acids: CASSLGGTTNTEAFF. The DNA of the CDR3 is TGTGCCAGCAGCTTGGGGGGGACAACGAACACTGAAGCTTTCTTT.

This clone was counted only a few times. The gene calls are TRBV7-9 and TRBJ2-7; the match to TRBD1 covers 8 bases. The CDR3 is 15 residues long. Looked up from germline, CDR1 is SEHNR and CDR2 is FQNEAQ (reference sequence). Losses at the gene ends were 3 bases for V and 1 base for J; bases not matched to a gene: 5. DNA of the CDR3: TGTGCCAGCAGCTTCGGGACAGGAAATTCCTACGAGCAGTACTTC. Translation: CASSFGTGNSYEQYF.

The chain joins TRBV18 to TRBJ2-7, with TRBD2 matching 13 bases. This CDR3 region has 16 residues. Looked up from germline, CDR1 is KGHSH and CDR2 is LQKENI. Unmatched junction bases numbered 3, after V lost 3 bases and J lost 1 base. The CDR3 here is CASSPPGLAGSYEQYF. The CDR3 nucleotides read TGTGCCAGCTCACCGCCGGGACTAGCGGGATCCTACGAGCAGTACTTC.

The rearrangement uses TRBV7-2 and TRBJ2-7, with TRBD2 identical over 8 bases. CDR3 size: 14 residues. V shed 0 bases, J shed 2 bases, and the junction held 0 bases outside the gene matches. CDR1 SGHTA and CDR2 FQGNSA come from the germline V gene. The CDR3 loop reads CASSLASGAYEQYF. The CDR3 region has the DNA TGTGCCAGCAGCTTAGCTAGCGGGGCCTACGAGCAGTACTTC.

V gene TRBV5-1 combines with J gene TRBJ2-3; tentatively, D is TRBD2 (5 bases). The CDR3 runs to 13 residues. Trimming shortened V by 4 bases and J by 7 bases, and 13 bases separated the two germline ends. Germline CDR1 is SGHRS and CDR2 is YFSETQ. DNA of the CDR3: TGCGCCAGCAGCGCCCGATACGGGAATACGCAGTATTTT. This encodes CASSARYGNTQYF.

This clone was observed a handful of times. CDR3 in amino acids: CASRTQGSRADTQYF. CDR3 sequence (DNA): TGTGCCAGCCGCACGCAGGGGTCTCGGGCAGATACGCAGTATTTT. V usage is TRBV19 and J usage is TRBJ2-3; possible D gene TRBD1, 6 bases. The CDR3 spans 15 residues. Trimming removed 9 bases from V and 4 bases from J, with 20 bases in between. The germline gives CDR1 LNHDA, CDR2 SQIVND (reference sequence).

The chain combines TRBV20-1 with TRBJ1-6; TRBD1 aligns across 9 bases. CDR3 length equals 11 residues. J was trimmed by 13 bases and V by 6 bases; bases with no gene match: 4. Looked up from germline, CDR1 is DFQATT and CDR2 is SNEGSKA (reference sequence). DNA for the CDR3: TGCAGTGCCTTCACAGGGGGCCCCCTCCACTTT. This encodes CSAFTGGPLHF.

The CDR3 nucleotides are TGTGCCACAACGAGGGACTACAATGAGCAGTTCTTC. Encoded protein: CATTRDYNEQFF. The rearrangement links TRBV6-5 to TRBJ2-1; D is perhaps TRBD2 (5 bases). V was pared by 10 bases and J by 3 bases, with 10 bases between. CDR1 is MNHEY and CDR2 is SVGAGI in the germline V gene. The CDR3 is made up of 12 amino acids.